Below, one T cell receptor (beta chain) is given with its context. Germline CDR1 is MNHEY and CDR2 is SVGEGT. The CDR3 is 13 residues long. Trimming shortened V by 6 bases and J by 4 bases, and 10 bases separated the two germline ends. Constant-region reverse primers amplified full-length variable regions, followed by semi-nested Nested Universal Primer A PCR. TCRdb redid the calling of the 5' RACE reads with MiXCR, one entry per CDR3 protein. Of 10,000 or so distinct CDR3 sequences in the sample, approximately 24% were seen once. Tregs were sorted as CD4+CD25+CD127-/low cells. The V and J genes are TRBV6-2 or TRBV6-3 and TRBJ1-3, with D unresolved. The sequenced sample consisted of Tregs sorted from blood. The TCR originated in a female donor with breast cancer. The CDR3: CASRPTGGNTIYF. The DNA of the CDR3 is TGTGCCAGCAGGCCGACGGGAGGAAACACCATATATTTT.